The clone carrying this TCR beta chain showed up just once. Its cognate antigen is unknown. This sample stems from a study of post-analysis software for immune sequencing data. V lost 2 bases to trimming and J lost 2 bases, with 6 bases between them. Germline values: CDR1 MNHEY, CDR2 SVGAGI. The CDR3 is made up of 13 amino acids. The study, taken as a whole, reports: Among roughly five TRBV segments more frequent in patients than controls were TRBV5-6, TRBV5-1 and TRBV20-1.

The library was made from cDNA and included unique molecular identifiers. TCRdb reprocessed the PCR reads with MiXCR, giving one entry per CDR3 protein. This sample carries more than 450,000 distinct CDR3 sequences, roughly 47% of them seen once, and the ten largest clones take under 2%. The sequencing sample was made of blood. The rearrangement joins TRBV6-5 to TRBJ2-5; no firm D call. The clonotype was recovered from a girl aged 10 to 17 with multiple sclerosis. This chain's CDR3 is CASSYGVQETQYF. CDR3 bases: TGTGCCAGCAGTTACGGGGTACAAGAGACCCAGTACTTC.